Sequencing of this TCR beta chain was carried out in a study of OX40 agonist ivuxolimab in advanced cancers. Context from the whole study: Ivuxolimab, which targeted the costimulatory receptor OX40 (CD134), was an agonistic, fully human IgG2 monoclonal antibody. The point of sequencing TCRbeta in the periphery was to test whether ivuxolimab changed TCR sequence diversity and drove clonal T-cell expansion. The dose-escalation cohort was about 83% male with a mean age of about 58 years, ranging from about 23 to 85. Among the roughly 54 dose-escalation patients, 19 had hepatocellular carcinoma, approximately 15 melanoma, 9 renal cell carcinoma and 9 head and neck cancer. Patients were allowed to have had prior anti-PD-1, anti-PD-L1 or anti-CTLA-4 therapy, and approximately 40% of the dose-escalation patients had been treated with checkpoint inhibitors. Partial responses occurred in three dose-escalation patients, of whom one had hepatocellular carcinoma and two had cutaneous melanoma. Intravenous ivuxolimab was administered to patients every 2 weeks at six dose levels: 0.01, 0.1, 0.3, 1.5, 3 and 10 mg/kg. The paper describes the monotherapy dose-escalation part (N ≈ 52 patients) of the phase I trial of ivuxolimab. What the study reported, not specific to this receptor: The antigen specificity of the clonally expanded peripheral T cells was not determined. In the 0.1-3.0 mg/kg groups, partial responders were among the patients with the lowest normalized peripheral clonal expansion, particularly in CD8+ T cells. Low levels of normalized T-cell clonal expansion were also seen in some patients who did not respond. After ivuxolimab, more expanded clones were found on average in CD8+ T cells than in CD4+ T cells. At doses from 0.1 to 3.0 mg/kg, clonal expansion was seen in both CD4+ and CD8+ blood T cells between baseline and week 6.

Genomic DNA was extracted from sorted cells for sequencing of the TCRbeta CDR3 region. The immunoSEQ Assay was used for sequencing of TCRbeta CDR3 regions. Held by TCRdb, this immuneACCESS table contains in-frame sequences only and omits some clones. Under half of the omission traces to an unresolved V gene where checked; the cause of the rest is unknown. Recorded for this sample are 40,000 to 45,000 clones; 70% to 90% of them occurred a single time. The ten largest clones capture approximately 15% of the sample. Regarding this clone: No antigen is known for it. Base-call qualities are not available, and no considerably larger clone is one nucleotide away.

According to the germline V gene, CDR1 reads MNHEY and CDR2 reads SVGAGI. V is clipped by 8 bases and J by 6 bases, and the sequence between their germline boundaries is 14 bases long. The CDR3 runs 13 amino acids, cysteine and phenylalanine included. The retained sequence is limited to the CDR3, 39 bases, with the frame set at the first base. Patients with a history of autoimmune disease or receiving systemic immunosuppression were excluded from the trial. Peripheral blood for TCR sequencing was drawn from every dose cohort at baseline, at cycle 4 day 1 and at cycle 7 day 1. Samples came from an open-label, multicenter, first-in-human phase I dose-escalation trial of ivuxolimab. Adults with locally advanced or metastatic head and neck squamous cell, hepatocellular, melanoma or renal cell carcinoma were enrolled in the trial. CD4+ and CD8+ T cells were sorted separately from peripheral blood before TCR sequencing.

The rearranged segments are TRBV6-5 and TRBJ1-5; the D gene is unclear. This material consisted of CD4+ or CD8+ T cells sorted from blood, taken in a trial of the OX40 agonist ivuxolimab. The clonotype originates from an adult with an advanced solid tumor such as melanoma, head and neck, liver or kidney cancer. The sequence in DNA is TGTGCCAGCGGAGCGAGGGTATTTCAGCCCCAGCATTTT. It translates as CASGARVFQPQHF.